One sample yielded the 24 T cell receptor beta chains listed below, sequenced in a study of blood T cell repertoires in COVID-19. Assay used: immunoSEQ multiplex PCR; TCRdb lists only in-frame clones, some missing. Seen here are around 72,000 clones, roughly 87% observed once, and the top ten hold roughly 6%. Sequencing input: peripheral blood. These receptors all stem from a woman between 50 and 59 years old with acute or convalescent COVID-19.

The chain carries TRBV7-9 and TRBJ2-1, with 14 bases aligning to TRBD2. J lost 0 bases, V lost 6 bases, and 7 bases had no gene match. The CDR3 extends over 18 amino acids. Germline CDR1 SEHNR, CDR2 FQNEAQ (reference sequence). CDR3: CASRGTGTSGSSYNEQFF. The CDR3 region has the DNA TGTGCCAGCAGAGGGACAGGGACTAGCGGGAGCTCCTACAATGAGCAGTTCTTC.

This rearrangement joins TRBV5-1 to TRBJ1-2, with 9 bases aligning to TRBD1. Germline loops: CDR1 SGHRS, CDR2 YFSETQ. This CDR3 is built from 14 residues. V dropped 4 bases and J dropped 8; count of bases not matched to a gene: 9. The CDR3 protein is CASSEQDRGMGYTF. Here the CDR3 DNA reads TGCGCCAGCAGCGAACAGGACAGGGGAATGGGCTACACCTTC.

The chain is built from TRBV7-8 and TRBJ1-1; 8 bases are a match to TRBD1. With V trimmed by 6 bases and J by 4 bases, 10 bases remained unmatched. Germline CDR1 reads SGHVS; CDR2 reads FQNEAQ. The CDR3 loop spans 15 amino acids. The DNA for the CDR3 is TGTGCCAGCAGGAAAGACAGGGGCGCGGGCACTGAAGCTTTCTTT. It is translated as CASRKDRGAGTEAFF.

V usage is TRBV28 and J usage is TRBJ2-5, with TRBD2 as a possible D gene (6 bases). CDR3 size: 14 residues. The V end lost 6 bases, the J end lost 4 bases, and 15 bases lay between the germline ends. Germline CDR1 reads MDHEN; CDR2 reads SYDVKM. The CDR3 loop reads CASSVPGEGETQYF. The CDR3 region has the DNA TGTGCCAGCAGCGTGCCGGGAGAGGGAGAGACCCAGTACTTC.

The CDR3 spells CASSSGGVYNEQFF. As DNA, the CDR3 is TGTGCCAGCAGTTCAGGGGGAGTCTACAATGAGCAGTTCTTC. The rearrangement links TRBV28 to TRBJ2-1; 7 positions match TRBD1. Per the germline V gene, CDR1 is MDHEN and CDR2 is SYDVKM. The CDR3 runs 14 residues. V was clipped by 4 bases and J by 3 bases; unmatched bases: 3.

The CDR3 sequence: CASSFHTDYGYTF. CDR3 nucleotide sequence: TGTGCCAGCAGCTTCCACACCGACTATGGCTACACCTTC. This chain connects TRBV7-8 to TRBJ1-2; D is unresolved. There are 13 residues in the CDR3. The V end lost 3 bases, the J end lost 3 bases, and 8 bases lay between the germline ends. Germline CDR1 SGHVS, CDR2 FQNEAQ.

The chain has TRBV5-6 and TRBJ2-7, with D possibly being TRBD2 (6 bases). Germline V gives CDR1 SGHDT, CDR2 YYEEEE. The CDR3 is 18 amino acids. Trimming took off 4 bases at V and 2 bases at J, with 25 bases between the two ends. The CDR3 DNA reads TGTGCCAGCAGCCGAGGGACTCCTCTCTTCCCCGAAACCTACGAGCAGTACTTC. This gives the protein CASSRGTPLFPETYEQYF.

The J gene is TRBJ1-2, the V gene TRBV5-1; no clear D. Deletions cut 0 bases from V and 6 bases from J, with 9 bases between. There are 13 residues in the CDR3. CDR1 and CDR2 from the germline V gene are SGHRS and YFSETQ. CDR3 in DNA: TGCGCCAGCAGCTTGGTCATAGAAAATGGCTACACCTTC. Protein sequence: CASSLVIENGYTF.

The chain carries TRBV28 and TRBJ2-1; 10 bases are shared with TRBD2. The CDR3 spans 15 residues. The J segment lost 6 bases and the V segment lost 8 bases, leaving 10 bases of the junction unmatched. CDR1 MDHEN and CDR2 SYDVKM come from the germline V gene. The CDR3: CASVISGRALNEQFF. CDR3 nucleotides: TGTGCCAGCGTTATCAGCGGGAGGGCCCTCAATGAGCAGTTCTTC.

The CDR3: CASSRPGTGVTEAFF. The CDR3 DNA sequence: TGTGCCAGCAGCCGTCCCGGGACAGGGGTCACTGAAGCTTTCTTT. V and J are TRBV28 and TRBJ1-1, with 10 nucleotides matching TRBD1. The germline gives CDR1 MDHEN, CDR2 SYDVKM. J lost 4 bases, V lost 6 bases, and 8 bases had no gene match. This CDR3 contains 15 residues.

The chain combines TRBV18 with TRBJ2-7; 7 positions match TRBD2. The length of the CDR3 is 13 residues. V trimming: 3 bases; J trimming: 6 bases; junction bases outside the gene matches: 5. Germline V lookup: CDR1 KGHSH, CDR2 LQKENI. CDR3: CASSPLGGFEQYF. DNA for the CDR3: TGTGCCAGCTCACCCTTGGGAGGGTTCGAGCAGTACTTC.

The genes are TRBV12-3 or TRBV12-4 and TRBJ2-1; D unresolved. Trimming removed 7 bases from V and 7 bases from J, with 8 bases in between. The CDR3 is made up of 11 amino acids. Here the CDR3 reads CASKSWNEQFF. CDR3 sequence (DNA): TGTGCCAGCAAGAGTTGGAATGAGCAGTTCTTC.

The V call is TRBV21-1, the J call TRBJ1-3. TRBV21-1 is listed as a pseudogene. CDR3 length: 11 residues. CDR3: CASSKAFPIYF. CDR3 sequence (DNA): TGTGCCAGCAGCAAAGCCTTTCCCATATATTTT.

V gene TRBV11-2 combines with J gene TRBJ1-5; D possibly corresponds to TRBD1 (5 bases). V lost 3 bases, J lost 5 bases, and 8 bases lay in between. Germline V lookup: CDR1 SGHAT, CDR2 FQNNGV. The CDR3 covers 13 residues. The CDR3 DNA sequence: TGTGCCAGCAGCTTGGAGGGGTATCAGCCCCAGCATTTT. Translated, it gives CASSLEGYQPQHF.

The chain has TRBV7-9 and TRBJ1-4, with 10 nucleotides matching TRBD1. The CDR3 totals 16 residues. Trimming removed 4 bases from V and 8 bases from J; junction bases left unmatched: 10. Germline V gene data show CDR1 as SEHNR and CDR2 as FQNEAQ (reference sequence). CDR3 nucleotides: TGTGCCAGCAGCTCGGACAGGGGGGTAGCGGACGAAAAACTGTTTTTT. Amino acids: CASSSDRGVADEKLFF. Full variable domain (rest looked up from reference TRBV7-9 and TRBJ1-4): DTGVSQNPRHKITKRGQNVTFRCDPISEHNRLYWYRQTLGQGPEFLTYFQNEAQLEKSRLLSDRFSAERPKGSFSTLEIQRTEQGDSAMYLCASSSDRGVADEKLFFGSGTQLSVL.

This clone was seen more than once but under ten times. The chain links TRBV12-3 or TRBV12-4 to TRBJ1-3; 7 bases align to TRBD1. V lost 11 bases and J lost 7; bases outside the gene matches: 11. The CDR3 sequence is 13 residues long. CDR3 loop: CAGGIGTENTIYF. The CDR3 DNA reads TGTGCCGGAGGGATCGGGACAGAGAACACCATATATTTT.

The chain joins TRBV11-2 to TRBJ2-1; 11 nucleotides match TRBD2. V shed 5 bases and J 5 bases; nucleotides not matched to a gene: 11. The CDR3 has 17 amino acids. Germline assignment: CDR1 SGHAT and CDR2 FQNNGV. DNA of the CDR3: TGTGCCAGCAGCCCCTTGATAGCGGGAGGGTTAAACAATGAGCAGTTCTTC. It codes for CASSPLIAGGLNNEQFF.

The chain carries TRBV12-3 or TRBV12-4 and TRBJ1-1, with D unclear. The CDR3 totals 13 residues. V was clipped by 2 bases and J by 1 base, with 5 bases between them. The DNA of the CDR3 is TGTGCCAGCAGTTTACATAGGAACACTGAAGCTTTCTTT. It codes for CASSLHRNTEAFF.

The chain is built from TRBV19 and TRBJ2-1; D is perhaps TRBD2 (5 bases). The germline gives CDR1 LNHDA, CDR2 SQIVND (reference sequence). The CDR3 loop spans 16 amino acids. The V and J ends lost 1 base and 3 bases respectively, with 13 bases between them. As DNA, the CDR3 is TGTGCCAGTAGTATAGCAGGACGAGGGAACTACAATGAGCAGTTCTTC. It codes for CASSIAGRGNYNEQFF.

A word on this clone: At one of its ends the junction is not consistent with the germline gene, which may arise from a read error. The V gene is TRBV7-7, the J gene TRBJ2-5, with TRBD2 matching 12 bases. The CDR3 loop spans 16 amino acids. Per germline, CDR1 SSHAT and CDR2 FNYEAQ (reference sequence). CDR3 in DNA: TGTGCTAGCAGCTTAGGACTAGCGGGGCAGCAAGAGACCCAGTACTTC. Protein sequence: CASSLGLAGQQETQYF.

This clone was recorded only once. The chain uses TRBV5-1 and TRBJ1-1, with a tentative D call TRBD1 (5 bases). The V end lost 0 bases, the J end lost 1 base, and 16 bases lay between the germline ends. This CDR3 spans 17 amino acids. CDR1 and CDR2 (germline): SGHRS, YFSETQ. CDR3 nucleotides: TGCGCCAGCAGCTTGGTGGCGGGGCGGCGCGGGAACACTGAAGCTTTCTTT. This gives the protein CASSLVAGRRGNTEAFF.

This sequence joins TRBV5-1 and TRBJ2-7; 8 bases are shared with TRBD1. The CDR3 spans 14 residues. Trimming removed 4 bases from V and 3 bases from J; junction bases left unmatched: 6. Germline assignment: CDR1 SGHRS and CDR2 YFSETQ. The CDR3: CASSRGQGGYEQYF. CDR3 coding DNA: TGCGCCAGCAGCAGAGGACAGGGAGGCTACGAGCAGTACTTC.

The chain uses TRBV2 and TRBJ2-1; 9 positions match TRBD2. V shed 9 bases and J 5 bases; nucleotides not matched to a gene: 8. CDR1 is SNHLY and CDR2 is FYNNEI in the germline V gene. CDR3 length equals 14 residues. CDR3 nucleotides: TGTGCCAGGACCCTAGCGGGGCCAGACAATGAGCAGTTCTTC. It translates to CARTLAGPDNEQFF.

The chain uses TRBV5-4 and TRBJ2-7; D remains unclear. Trimming cost V 0 bases and J 5 bases, with 6 bases left between them. This CDR3 is built from 12 residues. Germline CDR1 SGHNT, CDR2 YYREEE (reference sequence). The chain's CDR3 is CASSLGQNEQYF. CDR3 sequence (DNA): TGTGCCAGCAGCTTGGGACAAAACGAGCAGTACTTC.